The clone carrying this T cell receptor beta chain turned up a few times. In TCRdb, the RACE reads were re-called with MiXCR into one record per CDR3 protein. The repertoire includes tens of thousands of distinct CDR3 sequences, about 32% of them detected once, and over 7.5% sits in the top ten. This CDR3 contains 13 residues. V lost 3 bases to trimming and J lost 11 bases, with 14 bases between them. Germline lookup yields CDR1 DFQATT and CDR2 SNEGSKA (reference sequence). This entry belongs to a study of human T cells and chemical hapten exposure. Study overall: Application of 0.01% DPC to the upper back was done by patch test, with a reading at 6 days.

As to time point: patch test 1, 2 weeks after DPC sensitization. The treatment was: therapeutic diphenylcyclopropenone sensitization with weekly scalp DPC. The TCR originated in a man aged 35 to 55 with alopecia areata. Some clones in this sample may be carry-over from other donors' samples. V gene TRBV20-1 combines with J gene TRBJ1-6; a possible D gene is TRBD1 (5 bases). The sequences come from whole blood, collected in connection with sensitization to the hapten diphenylcyclopropenone (DPC). Here the CDR3 reads CSASTPPGAPLHF. The CDR3 DNA reads TGCAGTGCTAGTACCCCACCGGGGGCACCCCTCCACTTT.